The following is a T cell receptor (beta chain) sequence with its context. As processed by the authors: Amplifying reference gene primers gave estimates of nucleated cell counts. Only in-frame clones appear in the TCRdb table, and some are missing; sequencing was by immunoSEQ multiplex PCR. That table furnishes V, J and clone size, whereas the DNA furnished D and trimming. The table lists under 200,000 clones, about 87% of them singletons, with roughly 4% in the top ten. The sample is drawn from a study of blood T cell repertoires in COVID-19. Study-wide background: Some COVID-19 samples were acute and others convalescent; all came from the United States, Italy and Spain. PBMCs, B-cell-depleted T cells, or T cells provided the cDNA or gDNA that made up the material.

The CDR3 length is 13 residues. Germline CDR1 SGHNT, CDR2 YENEEA. Losses at the gene ends were 5 bases for V and 8 bases for J; bases not matched to a gene: 7. This receptor was taken from a woman in her sixties who had recovered from COVID-19. The specimen sequenced was peripheral blood. The chain is built from TRBV11-3 and TRBJ1-2, with TRBD1 matching over 8 bases. The CDR3 reads CASSIGQGGGYTF. The CDR3 coding sequence is TGTGCCAGCAGCATCGGACAGGGAGGCGGCTACACCTTC.